This TCR beta chain was sequenced in a study of human thymus T cells. As regards this clone: Its antigen is still unknown.

CDR1 and CDR2 from the germline V gene are MNHNY and SVGAGI (reference sequence). This CDR3 is built from 14 residues. The V gene lost 6 bases and the J gene lost 4 bases, with 12 bases spanning the gap. Donors consisted of healthy Finnish infants (having corrective surgery for congenital heart defects). Genomic DNA was extracted from every available blood leukocyte. General observations from the study: Repertoires sampled from thymus and blood appeared biased in V and J gene usage.

The repertoire was sequenced with immunoSEQ multiplex PCR; TCRdb's copy has only in-frame clones and lacks some. This table has about 60,000 clones, 94% appearing once. The V gene is TRBV6-6, the J gene TRBJ1-4; D possibly corresponds to TRBD1 (6 bases). The source is a boy under two years old with a congenital heart defect but otherwise immunologically healthy. The sequenced material came from blood. CDR3 nucleotides: TGTGCCAGCAGACTCAGGGGTTTTAATGAAAAACTGTTTTTT. This translates into CASRLRGFNEKLFF.